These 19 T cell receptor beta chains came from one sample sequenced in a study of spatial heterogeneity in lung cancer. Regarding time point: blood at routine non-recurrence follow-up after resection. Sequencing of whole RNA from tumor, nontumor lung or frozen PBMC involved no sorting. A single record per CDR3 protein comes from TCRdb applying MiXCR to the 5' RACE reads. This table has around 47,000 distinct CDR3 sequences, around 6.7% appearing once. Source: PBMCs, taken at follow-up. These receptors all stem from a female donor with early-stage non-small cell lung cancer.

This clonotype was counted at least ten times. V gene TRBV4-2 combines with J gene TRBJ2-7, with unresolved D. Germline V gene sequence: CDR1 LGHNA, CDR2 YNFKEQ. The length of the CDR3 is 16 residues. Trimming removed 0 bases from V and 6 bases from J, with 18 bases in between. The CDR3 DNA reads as TGTGCCAGCAGCCAAGACCCTCTCGTCGACAACTCCGAGCAGTACTTC. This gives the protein CASSQDPLVDNSEQYF.

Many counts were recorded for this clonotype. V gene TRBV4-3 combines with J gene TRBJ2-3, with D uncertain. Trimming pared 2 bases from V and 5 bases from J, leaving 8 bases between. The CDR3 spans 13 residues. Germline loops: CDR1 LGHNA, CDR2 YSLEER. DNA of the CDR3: TGCGCCAGCAGCCAAACCCAACTAGATACGCAGTATTTT. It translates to CASSQTQLDTQYF.

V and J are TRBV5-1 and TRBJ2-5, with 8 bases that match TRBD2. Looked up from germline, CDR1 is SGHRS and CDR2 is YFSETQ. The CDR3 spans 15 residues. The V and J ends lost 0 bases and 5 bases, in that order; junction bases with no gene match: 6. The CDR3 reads CASSLVAGGSETQYF. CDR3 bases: TGCGCCAGCAGCTTGGTGGCGGGGGGTTCGGAGACCCAGTACTTC. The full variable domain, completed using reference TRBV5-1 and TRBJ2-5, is KAGVTQTPRYLIKTRGQQVTLSCSPISGHRSVSWYQQTPGQGLQFLFEYFSETQRNKGNFPGRFSGRQFSNSRSEMNVSTLELGDSALYLCASSLVAGGSETQYFGPGTRLLVL.

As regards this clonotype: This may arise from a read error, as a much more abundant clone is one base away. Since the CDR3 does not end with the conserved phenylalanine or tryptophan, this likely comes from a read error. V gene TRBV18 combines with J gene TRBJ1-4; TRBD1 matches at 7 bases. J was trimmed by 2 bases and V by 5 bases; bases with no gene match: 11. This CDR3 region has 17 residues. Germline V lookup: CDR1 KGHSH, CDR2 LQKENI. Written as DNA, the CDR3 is TGTGCCAGCTCAGCCGCGTCCCCGGGACAGACTAATGAAAAACTGTTTCTT. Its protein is CASSAASPGQTNEKLFL.

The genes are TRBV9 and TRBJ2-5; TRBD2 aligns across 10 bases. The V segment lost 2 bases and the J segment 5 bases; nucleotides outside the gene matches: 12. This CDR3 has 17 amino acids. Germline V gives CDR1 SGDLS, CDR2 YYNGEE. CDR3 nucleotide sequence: TGTGCCAGCAGCGTCCCTAGACTAGCGGGTGAGGCCGAGACCCAGTACTTC. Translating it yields CASSVPRLAGEAETQYF.

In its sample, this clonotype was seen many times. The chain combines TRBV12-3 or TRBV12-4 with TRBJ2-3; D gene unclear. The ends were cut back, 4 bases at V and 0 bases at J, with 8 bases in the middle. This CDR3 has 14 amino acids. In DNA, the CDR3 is TGTGCCAGCAGTTCCGGTGTAAGCACAGATACGCAGTATTTT. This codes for CASSSGVSTDTQYF.

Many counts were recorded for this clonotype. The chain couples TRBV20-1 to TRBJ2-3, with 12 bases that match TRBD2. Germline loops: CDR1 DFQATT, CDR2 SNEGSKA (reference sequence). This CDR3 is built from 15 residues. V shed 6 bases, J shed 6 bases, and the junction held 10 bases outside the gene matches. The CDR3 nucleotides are TGCAGTGCGAGGCCGCTAGCGGGGGGGAGGGATACGCAGTATTTT. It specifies CSARPLAGGRDTQYF.

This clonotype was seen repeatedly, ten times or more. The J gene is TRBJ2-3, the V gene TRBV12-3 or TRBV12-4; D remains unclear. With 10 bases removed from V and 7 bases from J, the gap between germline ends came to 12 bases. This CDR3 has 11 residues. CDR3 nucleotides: TGTGCCACCCAGTTTGGGTATACGCAGTATTTT. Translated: CATQFGYTQYF.

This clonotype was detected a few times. CDR3 sequence: CSATDREDEQFF. The CDR3 region has the DNA TGCAGTGCAACCGACAGGGAAGATGAGCAGTTCTTC. The gene calls are TRBV20-1 and TRBJ2-1; 7 positions agree with TRBD1. Trimming removed 6 bases from V and 8 bases from J; junction bases left unmatched: 7. This CDR3 has 12 residues. Germline V gives CDR1 DFQATT, CDR2 SNEGSKA (reference sequence).

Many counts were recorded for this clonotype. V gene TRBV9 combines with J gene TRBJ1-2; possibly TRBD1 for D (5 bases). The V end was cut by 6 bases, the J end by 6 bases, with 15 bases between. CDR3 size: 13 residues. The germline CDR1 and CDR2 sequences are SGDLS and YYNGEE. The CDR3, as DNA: TGTGCCAGCACCCTTGGGCAGGGAGATGGCTACACCTTC. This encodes CASTLGQGDGYTF.

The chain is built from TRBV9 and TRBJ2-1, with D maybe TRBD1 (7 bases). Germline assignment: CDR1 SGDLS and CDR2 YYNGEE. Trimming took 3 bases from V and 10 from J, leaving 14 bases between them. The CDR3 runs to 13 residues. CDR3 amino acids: CASSATSRGEQFF. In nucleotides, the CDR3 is TGTGCCAGCAGCGCCACTAGCAGGGGGGAGCAGTTCTTC.

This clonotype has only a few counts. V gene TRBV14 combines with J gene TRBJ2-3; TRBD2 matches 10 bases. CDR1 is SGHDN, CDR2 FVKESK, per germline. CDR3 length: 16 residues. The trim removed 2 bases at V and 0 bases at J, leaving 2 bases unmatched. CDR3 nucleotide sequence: TGTGCCAGCAGCCAAACTAGCGGGGTTAGCACAGATACGCAGTATTTT. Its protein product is CASSQTSGVSTDTQYF.

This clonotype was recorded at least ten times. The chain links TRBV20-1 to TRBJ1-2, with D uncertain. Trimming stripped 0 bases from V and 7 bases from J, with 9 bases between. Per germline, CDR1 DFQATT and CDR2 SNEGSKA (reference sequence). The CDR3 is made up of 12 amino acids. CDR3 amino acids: CSARDGAVGYTF. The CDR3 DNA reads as TGCAGTGCTAGAGATGGCGCCGTTGGCTACACCTTC.

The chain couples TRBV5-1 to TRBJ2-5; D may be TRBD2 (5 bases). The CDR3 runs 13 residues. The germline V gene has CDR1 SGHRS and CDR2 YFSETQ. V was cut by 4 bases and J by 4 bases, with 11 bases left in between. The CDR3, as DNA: TGCGCCAGCAGCGCGGACCGGGGAGAGACCCAGTACTTC. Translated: CASSADRGETQYF.

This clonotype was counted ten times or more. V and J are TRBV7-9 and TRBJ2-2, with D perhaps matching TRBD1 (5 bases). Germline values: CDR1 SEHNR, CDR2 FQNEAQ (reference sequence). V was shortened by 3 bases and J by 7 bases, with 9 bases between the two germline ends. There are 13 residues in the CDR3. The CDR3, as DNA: TGTGCCAGCAGCTTCCGACAGAACGGGGAGCTGTTTTTT. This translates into CASSFRQNGELFF.

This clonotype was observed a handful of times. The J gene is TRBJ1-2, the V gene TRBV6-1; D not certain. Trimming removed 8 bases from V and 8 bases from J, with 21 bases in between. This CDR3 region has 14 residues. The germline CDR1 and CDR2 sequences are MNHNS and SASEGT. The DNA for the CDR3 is TGTGCCAGCCAGCCTACATCCGCTCGAAGAGGCTACACCTTC. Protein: CASQPTSARRGYTF.

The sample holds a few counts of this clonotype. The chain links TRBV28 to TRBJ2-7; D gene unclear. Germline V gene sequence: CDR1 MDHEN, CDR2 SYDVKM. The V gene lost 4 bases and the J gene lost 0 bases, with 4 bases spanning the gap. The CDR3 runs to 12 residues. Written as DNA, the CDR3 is TGTGCCAGCAGTTCCCTCTCCTACGAGCAGTACTTC. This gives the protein CASSSLSYEQYF.

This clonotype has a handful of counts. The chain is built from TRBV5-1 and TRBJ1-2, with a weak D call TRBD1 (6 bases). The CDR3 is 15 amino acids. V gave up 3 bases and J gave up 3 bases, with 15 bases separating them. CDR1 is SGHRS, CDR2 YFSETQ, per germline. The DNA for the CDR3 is TGCGCCAGCAGCTCCCCTTCCGGGACATACTATGGCTACACCTTC. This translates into CASSSPSGTYYGYTF. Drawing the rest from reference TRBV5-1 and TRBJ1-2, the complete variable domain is KAGVTQTPRYLIKTRGQQVTLSCSPISGHRSVSWYQQTPGQGLQFLFEYFSETQRNKGNFPGRFSGRQFSNSRSEMNVSTLELGDSALYLCASSSPSGTYYGYTFGSGTRLTVV.

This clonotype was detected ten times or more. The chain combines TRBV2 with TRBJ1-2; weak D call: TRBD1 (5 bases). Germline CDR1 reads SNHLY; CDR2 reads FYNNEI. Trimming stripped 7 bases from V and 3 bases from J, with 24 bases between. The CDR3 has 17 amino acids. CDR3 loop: CASNEDQTVLRDYGYTF. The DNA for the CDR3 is TGTGCCAGCAACGAAGACCAGACAGTACTAAGGGACTATGGCTACACCTTC.